What follows are 32 T cell receptor beta chains derived from one specimen sequenced in a study of T cell responses to AZD1222 COVID-19 vaccine. Generated by immunoSEQ multiplex PCR, the TCRdb table keeps only in-frame clones and is missing some. Of tens of thousands of clones in the sample, about 88% were seen once. This specimen consisted of peripheral blood, obtained on day 0 of AZD1222 vaccination. The receptors derive from an adult in good health.

The V call is TRBV3-1 (or the pseudogene TRBV3-2), the J call TRBJ1-1; 8 bases agree with TRBD1. The CDR3 extends over 14 amino acids. V shed 1 base and J 5 bases; nucleotides not matched to a gene: 3. CDR1 is LGHDT, CDR2 YNNKEL, per germline (reference sequence). The CDR3 coding sequence is TGTGCCAGCAGCCAAGCTTACAGGGGGACTGAAGCTTTCTTT. Translating it yields CASSQAYRGTEAFF.

The chain recombines TRBV7-9 with TRBJ2-1, with 9 positions matching TRBD2. CDR3 length: 16 residues. The germline V gene has CDR1 SEHNR and CDR2 FQNEAQ (reference sequence). With 5 bases clipped from V and 2 bases from J, the junction kept 7 bases outside the gene matches. CDR3 nucleotide sequence: TGTGCCAGCAGCCTGAAAGGGACTAGCCCCTACAATGAGCAGTTCTTC. It encodes CASSLKGTSPYNEQFF.

The chain carries TRBV5-1 and TRBJ2-2; 8 positions match TRBD1. This CDR3 contains 17 residues. Unmatched junction bases numbered 10, after V lost 4 bases and J lost 2 bases. Germline CDR1 reads SGHRS; CDR2 reads YFSETQ. CDR3 residues: CASSPQGGQANTGELFF. In DNA, the CDR3 is TGCGCCAGCAGCCCTCAAGGGGGACAGGCAAACACCGGGGAGCTGTTTTTT.

The rearrangement joins TRBV27 to TRBJ2-1; possible D gene TRBD1, 6 bases. This CDR3 has 13 amino acids. From germline, CDR1 is MNHEY and CDR2 SMNVEV (reference sequence). The germline V and J ends were trimmed by 4 bases and 2 bases, with 6 bases remaining between them. The CDR3 DNA is TGTGCCAGCAGTTGGGACACCTACAATGAGCAGTTCTTC. Protein sequence: CASSWDTYNEQFF.

V and J are TRBV19 and TRBJ2-7; D may correspond to TRBD1 or TRBD2 (5 bases each). Between the trimmed V and J ends, which lost 5 bases and 4 bases, there was a span of 15 bases. Germline V lookup: CDR1 LNHDA, CDR2 SQIVND (reference sequence). The CDR3 totals 14 residues. Here the CDR3 reads CASSPGLGEYEQYF. CDR3 bases: TGTGCCAGTAGTCCCGGTCTAGGGGAGTACGAGCAGTACTTC. The complete variable domain, with remaining parts taken from reference TRBV19 and TRBJ2-7, reads DGGITQSPKYLFRKEGQNVTLSCEQNLNHDAMYWYRQDPGQGLRLIYYSQIVNDFQKGDIAEGYSVSREKKESFPLTVTSAQKNPTAFYLCASSPGLGEYEQYFGPGTRLTVT.

The chain has TRBV19 and TRBJ2-1, with 12 positions matching TRBD1. The CDR3 is 13 amino acids. After removal of 8 bases from V and 7 bases from J, the junction contained 3 bases not matched to a gene. The V gene's germline CDR1 is LNHDA and CDR2 SQIVND (reference sequence). For the CDR3, the DNA is TGTGCCAGTGGGACAGGGGGCGGGAATGAGCAGTTCTTC. Protein sequence: CASGTGGGNEQFF.

This clone showed up just once. The V gene is TRBV7-9, the J gene TRBJ1-4; D remains unclear. The CDR3 has 15 amino acids. V gave up 5 bases and J gave up 0 bases, with 10 bases separating them. Per germline, CDR1 SEHNR and CDR2 FQNEAQ (reference sequence). CDR3 coding DNA: TGTGCCAGCAGCCGCGGACGCTCAACTAATGAAAAACTGTTTTTT. This gives the protein CASSRGRSTNEKLFF. Filled out from reference TRBV7-9 and TRBJ1-4, the complete variable domain reads DTGVSQNPRHKITKRGQNVTFRCDPISEHNRLYWYRQTLGQGPEFLTYFQNEAQLEKSRLLSDRFSAERPKGSFSTLEIQRTEQGDSAMYLCASSRGRSTNEKLFFGSGTQLSVL.

This sequence joins TRBV19 and TRBJ2-1; TRBD2 matches 11 bases. CDR3 length equals 15 residues. Trimming took 5 bases from V and 8 from J; bases not matched to a gene: 8. The V gene's germline CDR1 is LNHDA and CDR2 SQIVND (reference sequence). The CDR3 bases are TGTGCCAGTAGTGCGATGACTAGCGGGGAAGATGAGCAGTTCTTC. This translates into CASSAMTSGEDEQFF.

This rearrangement joins TRBV5-5 to TRBJ1-2; D may be TRBD1 (5 bases). Germline loops: CDR1 SGHKS, CDR2 YYEKEE (reference sequence). This CDR3 is built from 16 residues. The germline V and J ends were trimmed by 3 bases and 8 bases, with 23 bases remaining between them. The CDR3 loop is CASSSFWPGEGLGYTF. CDR3 nucleotides: TGTGCCAGCAGCTCCTTCTGGCCGGGGGAAGGCTTGGGCTACACCTTC.

The chain uses TRBV27 and TRBJ2-7; no definite D call. This CDR3 comprises 14 residues. Trimming removed 3 bases at V and 5 bases at J, with 14 bases between. Germline V CDR1 and CDR2: MNHEY, SMNVEV (reference sequence). DNA for the CDR3: TGTGCCAGCAGTTTGCTTGCGGTGGGCCACGAGCAGTACTTC. Protein: CASSLLAVGHEQYF.

The chain joins TRBV30 to TRBJ1-2, with 7 bases matching TRBD1. The CDR3 has 13 residues. Per germline, CDR1 GTSNPN and CDR2 SVGIG (reference sequence). V was pared by 2 bases and J by 8 bases, with 8 bases of the junction left unmatched. CDR3 bases: TGTGCCTGGAGTCCACAGGGGATCGGCGGCTACACCTTC. Translated: CAWSPQGIGGYTF.

The J gene is TRBJ1-6, the V gene TRBV3-1 (or the pseudogene TRBV3-2); TRBD1 might be the D (5 bases). This CDR3 region has 14 residues. The germline CDR1 and CDR2 sequences are LGHDT and YNNKEL (reference sequence). Trimming cost V 7 bases and J 7 bases, with 14 bases left between them. The CDR3 nucleotides are TGTGCCAGCAACCAGGGAGGTTTAAATTCACCCCTCCACTTT. This sequence encodes CASNQGGLNSPLHF.

V and J are TRBV11-2 and TRBJ2-1; D is uncertain. V lost 4 bases and J 7 bases, leaving 11 bases between the germline ends. The CDR3 runs to 13 residues. CDR1 and CDR2 (germline): SGHAT, FQNNGV. This CDR3 reads CASSYSLLNEQFF. The CDR3 coding sequence is TGTGCCAGCAGCTATAGTCTGCTGAATGAGCAGTTCTTC.

The chain links TRBV5-1 to TRBJ1-1; 10 nucleotides line up with TRBD1. Germline V lookup: CDR1 SGHRS, CDR2 YFSETQ. The V gene end was trimmed by 4 bases and the J gene end by 1 base; junction bases not matched to a gene: 4. The CDR3 length is 15 residues. The CDR3 loop reads CASSPRTGGNTEAFF. The DNA for the CDR3 is TGCGCCAGCAGCCCCCGGACAGGGGGGAACACTGAAGCTTTCTTT.

The J gene is TRBJ1-4, the V gene TRBV6-2 or TRBV6-3; D remains ambiguous. V was clipped by 1 base and J by 3 bases, with 9 bases between them. There are 15 residues in the CDR3. The V gene's germline CDR1 is MNHEY and CDR2 SVGEGT. The CDR3 DNA follows: TGTGCCAGCAGTTACTACCGCGGGGCTAATGAAAAACTGTTTTTT. Translating it yields CASSYYRGANEKLFF.

This clone occurred once. The chain has TRBV6-6 and TRBJ1-1, with D tentatively TRBD1 (6 bases). The CDR3 sequence is 13 residues long. The germline gives CDR1 MNHNY, CDR2 SVGAGI (reference sequence). Trimming left V 4 bases short and J 5 bases short, with 11 bases between. The CDR3 coding sequence is TGTGCCAGCAGTTCGGACAGCGGTACTGAAGCTTTCTTT. As protein: CASSSDSGTEAFF.

This chain connects TRBV7-9 to TRBJ2-1, with D perhaps being TRBD1 or TRBD2 (6 bases each). Deletions cut 5 bases from V and 9 bases from J, with 11 bases between. Germline V gives CDR1 SEHNR, CDR2 FQNEAQ (reference sequence). The CDR3 has 12 amino acids. CDR3: CASSPGGGEQFF. The CDR3 coding sequence is TGTGCCAGCAGCCCCGGAGGGGGTGAGCAGTTCTTC.

This rearrangement joins TRBV5-5 to TRBJ2-7; 10 nucleotides agree with TRBD1. There are 14 residues in the CDR3. The germline V gene has CDR1 SGHKS and CDR2 YYEKEE (reference sequence). V shed 1 base, J shed 5 bases, and the junction held 3 bases outside the gene matches. CDR3: CASSLWDRGNEQYF. The DNA of the CDR3 is TGTGCCAGCAGCTTGTGGGACAGGGGCAACGAGCAGTACTTC.

The chain recombines TRBV5-1 with TRBJ1-2, with TRBD1 as a possible D gene (5 bases). This CDR3 contains 12 residues. Germline values: CDR1 SGHRS, CDR2 YFSETQ. V dropped 0 bases and J dropped 11 bases, with 11 bases sitting between them. This CDR3 reads CASSLGTGRYTF. The CDR3 coding sequence is TGCGCCAGCAGCTTGGGTACAGGCCGATACACCTTC.

This clone was detected a few times. The chain links TRBV4-2 to TRBJ1-5, with D perhaps matching TRBD1 (5 bases). Trimming left V 0 bases short and J 8 bases short, with 11 bases between. This CDR3 comprises 14 residues. Per the germline V gene, CDR1 is LGHNA and CDR2 is YNFKEQ. The CDR3 DNA sequence: TGTGCCAGCAGCCAAGATTCAGGGAGGGAGCCCCAGCATTTT. The encoded protein is CASSQDSGREPQHF.

This chain links TRBV19 with TRBJ1-5, with TRBD1 matching 7 bases. Germline-derived CDR1 and CDR2 are LNHDA and SQIVND (reference sequence). The CDR3 is 15 residues long. The V and J ends lost 7 bases and 3 bases, in that order; junction bases with no gene match: 9. The CDR3 loop is CASNLRDSHNQPQHF. The CDR3 DNA reads as TGTGCCAGTAATCTCCGGGACAGCCACAATCAGCCCCAGCATTTT.

The genes are TRBV27 and TRBJ1-1, with D possibly TRBD1 on 5 matching bases. This CDR3 is 14 amino acids long. The germline gives CDR1 MNHEY, CDR2 SMNVEV (reference sequence). V lost 3 bases, J lost 5 bases, and 13 bases lay in between. The CDR3 DNA reads as TGTGCCAGCAGTTTTTTATCAGGGAGTACTGAAGCTTTCTTT. Amino acids: CASSFLSGSTEAFF.

This chain uses TRBV7-9 with TRBJ2-3; D gene uncertain. Trimming took off 0 bases at V and 5 bases at J, with 0 bases between the two ends. The CDR3 is 11 amino acids. Germline V gene data show CDR1 as SEHNR and CDR2 as FQNEAQ (reference sequence). CDR3 amino acids: CASSLADTQYF. The CDR3 nucleotides read TGTGCCAGCAGCTTAGCAGATACGCAGTATTTT.

V and J are TRBV5-1 and TRBJ2-7; D gene ambiguous. The CDR3 is 13 amino acids. CDR1 SGHRS and CDR2 YFSETQ come from the germline V gene. V lost 6 bases, J lost 0 bases, and 10 bases lay in between. CDR3 DNA: TGCGCCAGCACTAACCCAAGCTCCTACGAGCAGTACTTC. Residues: CASTNPSSYEQYF.

The V call is TRBV5-1, the J call TRBJ2-7, with a weak D call TRBD1 (6 bases). The CDR3 consists of 14 residues. The germline V and J ends were trimmed by 0 bases and 2 bases, with 9 bases remaining between them. Per the germline V gene, CDR1 is SGHRS and CDR2 is YFSETQ. The DNA of the CDR3 is TGCGCCAGCAGCTTGGGGGACACCACCTACGAGCAGTACTTC. Translation: CASSLGDTTYEQYF.

This clone was counted a single time. The chain combines TRBV5-8 with TRBJ1-5, with D possibly matching TRBD1 (5 bases). Trimming removed 0 bases from V and 6 bases from J, with 13 bases in between. The germline CDR1 and CDR2 sequences are SGHTS and YDEGEE. This CDR3 has 15 residues. CDR3 sequence (DNA): TGTGCCAGCAGCTTGGTGAGGGGAAGAGGTCAGCCCCAGCATTTT. Translated, it gives CASSLVRGRGQPQHF.

Points on this clone: Distinct nucleotide sequences in the sample also encode this CDR3. CDR3 DNA sequence: TGCAGTGCTAGAGTTGGAGAGACCCAGTACTTC. Its translation: CSARVGETQYF. The V call is TRBV20-1, the J call TRBJ2-5; no reliable D call. V lost 1 base and J lost 4, with 4 bases in between. The CDR3 length is 11 residues. In germline, CDR1 is DFQATT, CDR2 SNEGSKA (reference sequence).

J is TRBJ1-5 and V is TRBV6-5; perhaps TRBD1 as D (6 bases). Per germline, CDR1 MNHEY and CDR2 SVGAGI. Trimming removed 6 bases from V and 3 bases from J, with 12 bases in between. The CDR3 consists of 14 residues. This CDR3 is CASSRTVLNQPQHF. CDR3 coding DNA: TGTGCCAGCAGCAGGACAGTTCTCAATCAGCCCCAGCATTTT.

CDR3 DNA: TGTGCCAGCAGATCGGCCGGGGGCTACGAGCAGTACTTC. Translated, it gives CASRSAGGYEQYF. The chain links TRBV6-5 to TRBJ2-7; possibly TRBD2 for D (6 bases). V lost 6 bases, J lost 3 bases, and 12 bases lay in between. CDR3 length: 13 amino acids. Germline-derived CDR1 and CDR2 are MNHEY and SVGAGI.

This clone showed up just once. The rearrangement joins TRBV3-1 (or the pseudogene TRBV3-2) to TRBJ2-1; D gene uncertain. Germline V CDR1 and CDR2: LGHDT, YNNKEL (reference sequence). There are 15 residues in the CDR3. V lost 0 bases to trimming and J lost 8 bases, with 14 bases between them. CDR3 in amino acids: CASSQDAFTPYEQFF. As DNA, the CDR3 is TGTGCCAGCAGCCAAGACGCTTTTACCCCTTATGAGCAGTTCTTC.

The V call is TRBV9, the J call TRBJ2-7, with D maybe TRBD2 (6 bases). CDR3 length: 14 amino acids. V lost 4 bases to trimming and J lost 6 bases, with 17 bases between them. Per germline, CDR1 SGDLS and CDR2 YYNGEE. CDR3 nucleotides: TGTGCCAGCAGCCCCCGGGACTCGTTCGGCGAGCAGTACTTC. Translating it yields CASSPRDSFGEQYF. The full variable domain, completed using reference TRBV9 and TRBJ2-7, is DSGVTQTPKHLITATGQRVTLRCSPRSGDLSVYWYQQSLDQGLQFLIQYYNGEERAKGNILERFSAQQFPDLHSELNLSSLELGDSALYFCASSPRDSFGEQYFGPGTRLTVT.

The chain is built from TRBV7-3 and TRBJ2-5; 9 bases are a match to TRBD1. The CDR3 consists of 14 residues. Germline values: CDR1 SGHTA, CDR2 FQGTGA. V dropped 5 bases and J dropped 1; count of bases not matched to a gene: 2. The CDR3, as DNA: TGTGCCAGCAGCCGGGACAGGGCCCAAGAGACCCAGTACTTC. It is translated as CASSRDRAQETQYF.